This is a list of T cell receptor beta chains from one sample in a study of cytomegalovirus exposure and HLA in healthy donors. Measured with immunoSEQ multiplex PCR; TCRdb has only the in-frame clones, and not every one. Counted here are roughly 120,000 clones, 75% to 85% occurring once; the ten biggest clones make up 2.5% to 3%. The source material was PBMCs. The receptor source for this set is a man aged 25 to 45 in good health and CMV-seronegative. CDR3s leave out the opening cysteine and the closing phenylalanine or tryptophan.

V gene	J gene	CDR3 protein
TRBV2	TRBJ2-7	ASSDFPLSYEQY
TRBV19	TRBJ2-7	ASSKPLGGKYEQY
TRBV15	TRBJ1-5	ATSRGQGNQPQH
TRBV27	TRBJ2-7	ASSFGKEGPYEQY
TRBV9	TRBJ1-2	ASSATGVGILYGYT
TRBV19	TRBJ2-7	ASSEGAGPYEQY
TRBV5-4	TRBJ1-4	ASSEMQGPNEKLF
TRBV9	TRBJ2-3	ASSADTSSTDTQY
TRBV18	TRBJ1-1	ASSPRSGNTEAF
TRBV7-6	TRBJ1-4	ASSLEGAKGEKLF
TRBV13	TRBJ1-2	ASSSGQGGGGYT
TRBV7-2	TRBJ2-7	ASSLGTSAYEQY
TRBV19	TRBJ1-1	ASSGTGGAWTEAF
TRBV4-1	TRBJ2-7	ASSPRAPRSGDSYEQY
TRBV6-6	.	ASSFDHYEQY
TRBV4-3	TRBJ2-7	ASSQDERRASGKPYEQY
TRBV7-7	TRBJ1-2	ASSPLRGPRDYGYT
TRBV25-1	TRBJ1-2	ASSEWEGFVDGYT
TRBV15	TRBJ2-2	ATSRDFQGVRSGELF
TRBV30	TRBJ1-5	AWSVQAYQPQH
TRBV6-6	TRBJ2-1	ATSEAGVPF
TRBV10-1	TRBJ2-5	ASSGGPHAETQY
TRBV18	TRBJ1-1	ASSQTGFHTEAF
TRBV6-5	TRBJ1-2	ASSYSIQGYYGYP
TRBV29-1	TRBJ1-2	SGNLPGAVNGYP
TRBV9	TRBJ1-1	ASSPGQGAYYDTEAF